A selection of T cell receptor beta chains follows, all from one sample in a study of a mutant IDH1 vaccine in newly diagnosed glioma. Profiled with immunoSEQ multiplex PCR; TCRdb holds only in-frame clones, not every one. The data show 75,000 to 100,000 clones, 80% to 90% seen once. The material was PBMCs, obtained from a glioma patient treated with radiotherapy, temozolomide or both. The receptors stem from a woman between 50 and 59 years old with glioma. The CDR3 runs from the conserved cysteine through the conserved F or W. A D gene is named only where the DNA matches it firmly. Not all rows give a size; the values are once, few, many and, for expanded clones, a class.

v_gene,j_gene,d_gene,abundance,CDR3nt,CDR3aa
TRBV19,TRBJ2-1,TRBD2,-,TGTGCCAGTAGTGGGTTCTCTGGCGGGAGCTCCTACAATGAGCAGTTCTTC,CASSGFSGGSSYNEQFF
TRBV19,TRBJ1-1,-,-,TGTGCCAGTAGACAGGGAGCGGGAGCTTTCTTT,CASRQGAGAFF
TRBV6-6,TRBJ1-4,TRBD1,-,TGTGCCAGCAGCCCCTCGAGGGGGCGCGGAGAAAAACTGTTTTTT,CASSPSRGRGEKLFF
TRBV7-9,TRBJ2-5,-,-,TGTGCCAGCAGCTCCTGGGGGACCCCTAAGGCCGAGACCCAGTACTTC,CASSSWGTPKAETQYF
TRBV20-1,TRBJ1-1,-,few,TGCAGTGCTCAACCGGATATTAAAGCTTTCTTT,CSAQPDIKAFF
TRBV5-1,TRBJ2-7,TRBD2,-,TGCGCCAGCAGCTCAGGACTAGCGGGAAGGGTTCCCTACGAGCAGTACTTC,CASSSGLAGRVPYEQYF
TRBV6-1,TRBJ1-5,-,-,TGTGCCAGCAGTGGCCGGACAGCCGAGGGTCAGCCCCAGCATTTT,CASSGRTAEGQPQHF
TRBV10-3,TRBJ2-2,TRBD2,-,TGTGCCATCAGTGAGTCGCCTAGCGGGTACGCCGGGGAGCTGTTTTTT,CAISESPSGYAGELFF
TRBV27,TRBJ2-1,TRBD1,-,TGTGCCAGCAGTCTGACAGGGCCCAATGAGCAGTTCTTC,CASSLTGPNEQFF
TRBV5-1,TRBJ2-1,-,-,TGCGCCAGCAGCTTGGCCTTGGACCCCAATGAGCAGTTCTTC,CASSLALDPNEQFF
TRBV5-1,TRBJ2-1,TRBD2,once,TGCGCCAGCAGCTTGGCTAGCGGCTCCTACAATGAGCAGTTCTTC,CASSLASGSYNEQFF
TRBV11-2,TRBJ2-7,TRBD2,once,TGTGCCAGCAGCCCTTTAGCGGGACCGCCTGGCGAGCAGTACTTC,CASSPLAGPPGEQYF
TRBV6-4,TRBJ1-1,-,few,TGTGCCAGCAGCTGTGAAGCTTTCTTT,CASSCEAFF
TRBV2,TRBJ2-7,TRBD1,once,TGTGCCAGCAGTGAATTGGGGACAGGGACCTACGAGCAGTACTTC,CASSELGTGTYEQYF
TRBV27,TRBJ1-1,TRBD1,-,TGTGCCAGCAGGGCCGGACAGGGTAGCACTGAAGCTTTCTTT,CASRAGQGSTEAFF
TRBV27,TRBJ2-7,TRBD1,-,TGTGCCAGCAGTTTCGGACAGGGGGTAGTCGAGCAGTACTTC,CASSFGQGVVEQYF
TRBV2,TRBJ1-5,TRBD1,-,TGTGCCAGCAGTCAGGACAGGGGCCGCAATCAGCCCCAGCATTTT,CASSQDRGRNQPQHF
TRBV15,TRBJ2-3,-,-,TGTGCCACCAGCAGAGATCGGCAGGGCCGAACAGATACGCAGTATTTT,CATSRDRQGRTDTQYF
TRBV10-3,TRBJ2-7,TRBD2,-,TGTGCCATCAAATCTAGCGGGAGGGACTACGAGCAGTACTTC,CAIKSSGRDYEQYF
TRBV25-1,TRBJ2-5,-,-,TGTGCCAGCAGTGAAGGGCAGTCCATAGAGACCCAGTACTTC,CASSEGQSIETQYF
TRBV27,TRBJ1-1,TRBD1,once,TGTGCCAGCAGTTTAGTCAGGGGGAGAGAAGCTTTCTTT,CASSLVRGREAFF
TRBV6-4,TRBJ2-1,-,-,TGTGCCAGCAGTGACGTAGCCCTTGGGCGCGATGAGCAGTTCTTC,CASSDVALGRDEQFF
TRBV2,TRBJ2-5,-,-,TGTGCCAGCAGTGCCACTCAAGTGGTTGTGGAGACCCAGTACTTC,CASSATQVVVETQYF
TRBV30,TRBJ1-2,-,-,TGTGCCTGGAGTGTACAGGGCTGGGTCTATGGCTACACCTTC,CAWSVQGWVYGYTF
TRBV21-1,TRBJ1-5,-,-,TGTGCCAGCAGCAACCCCCCCCCGGGACAGGGGGCGGGTCAGCCCCAGCATTTT,CASSNPPPGQGAGQPQHF
TRBV9,TRBJ2-7,TRBD2,-,TGTGCCAGCAGCGTAGAGCCTAGCGGGAATCCCTACGAGCAGTACTTC,CASSVEPSGNPYEQYF
TRBV19,TRBJ2-1,TRBD1,-,TGTGCCAGTACCGCCGGACAGGATCGCTACAATGAGCAGTTCTTC,CASTAGQDRYNEQFF
TRBV5-6,TRBJ2-3,-,-,TGTGCCAGCAGCCGGTGGGACAGCACAGATACGCAGTATTTT,CASSRWDSTDTQYF
TRBV2,TRBJ2-7,TRBD2,-,TGTGCCAGCCTTAAGGAACGACTACAGCGGGAGTCCTACGAGCAGTACTTC,CASLKERLQRESYEQYF